A single sample gave rise to the 4 T cell receptor beta chains below, sequenced in a study of blood T cell repertoires in COVID-19. Profiling relied on immunoSEQ multiplex PCR, and the TCRdb table lists in-frame clones only, not all of them. The sample shows tens of thousands of clones, less than 85% of them seen only once. Sequencing was performed on peripheral blood. Receptors originate from a woman in her seventies with acute or convalescent COVID-19.

This clone was counted between two and nine times. As DNA, the CDR3 is TGTGCCAGCAGCACGGGAGTCCCTGAAGCTTTCTTT. This sequence encodes CASSTGVPEAFF. J is TRBJ1-1 and V is TRBV7-9; D remains ambiguous. The CDR3 covers 12 residues. CDR1 and CDR2 from the germline V gene are SEHNR and FQNEAQ (reference sequence). The V end was cut by 5 bases, the J end by 6 bases, with 10 bases between.

The chain couples TRBV11-3 to TRBJ2-7; a weak D match, TRBD2 (5 bases). The CDR3 is made up of 13 amino acids. The V gene lost 3 bases and the J gene lost 4 bases, with 10 bases spanning the gap. Germline V gives CDR1 SGHNT, CDR2 YENEEA. DNA of the CDR3: TGTGCCAGCAGCTTCGGGGAGCTGTACGAGCAGTACTTC. This codes for CASSFGELYEQYF.

In its sample, this clone was seen once. J is TRBJ1-1 and V is TRBV24-1; weak D call: TRBD1 (6 bases). From germline, CDR1 is KGHDR and CDR2 SFDVKD. The CDR3 length is 14 residues. V dropped 5 bases and J dropped 5 bases, with 14 bases sitting between them. The CDR3 loop reads CATSGTGRETEAFF. The CDR3, as DNA: TGTGCCACCAGTGGTACAGGGAGAGAGACTGAAGCTTTCTTT.

The V and J genes are TRBV27 and TRBJ2-7; TRBD1 aligns across 8 bases. The CDR3 is 14 amino acids. Unmatched junction bases numbered 7, after V lost 3 bases and J lost 6 bases. Germline V lookup: CDR1 MNHEY, CDR2 SMNVEV (reference sequence). The chain's CDR3 is CASSFSTGGIEQYF. CDR3 nucleotides: TGTGCCAGCAGTTTTTCCACAGGGGGAATCGAGCAGTACTTC.